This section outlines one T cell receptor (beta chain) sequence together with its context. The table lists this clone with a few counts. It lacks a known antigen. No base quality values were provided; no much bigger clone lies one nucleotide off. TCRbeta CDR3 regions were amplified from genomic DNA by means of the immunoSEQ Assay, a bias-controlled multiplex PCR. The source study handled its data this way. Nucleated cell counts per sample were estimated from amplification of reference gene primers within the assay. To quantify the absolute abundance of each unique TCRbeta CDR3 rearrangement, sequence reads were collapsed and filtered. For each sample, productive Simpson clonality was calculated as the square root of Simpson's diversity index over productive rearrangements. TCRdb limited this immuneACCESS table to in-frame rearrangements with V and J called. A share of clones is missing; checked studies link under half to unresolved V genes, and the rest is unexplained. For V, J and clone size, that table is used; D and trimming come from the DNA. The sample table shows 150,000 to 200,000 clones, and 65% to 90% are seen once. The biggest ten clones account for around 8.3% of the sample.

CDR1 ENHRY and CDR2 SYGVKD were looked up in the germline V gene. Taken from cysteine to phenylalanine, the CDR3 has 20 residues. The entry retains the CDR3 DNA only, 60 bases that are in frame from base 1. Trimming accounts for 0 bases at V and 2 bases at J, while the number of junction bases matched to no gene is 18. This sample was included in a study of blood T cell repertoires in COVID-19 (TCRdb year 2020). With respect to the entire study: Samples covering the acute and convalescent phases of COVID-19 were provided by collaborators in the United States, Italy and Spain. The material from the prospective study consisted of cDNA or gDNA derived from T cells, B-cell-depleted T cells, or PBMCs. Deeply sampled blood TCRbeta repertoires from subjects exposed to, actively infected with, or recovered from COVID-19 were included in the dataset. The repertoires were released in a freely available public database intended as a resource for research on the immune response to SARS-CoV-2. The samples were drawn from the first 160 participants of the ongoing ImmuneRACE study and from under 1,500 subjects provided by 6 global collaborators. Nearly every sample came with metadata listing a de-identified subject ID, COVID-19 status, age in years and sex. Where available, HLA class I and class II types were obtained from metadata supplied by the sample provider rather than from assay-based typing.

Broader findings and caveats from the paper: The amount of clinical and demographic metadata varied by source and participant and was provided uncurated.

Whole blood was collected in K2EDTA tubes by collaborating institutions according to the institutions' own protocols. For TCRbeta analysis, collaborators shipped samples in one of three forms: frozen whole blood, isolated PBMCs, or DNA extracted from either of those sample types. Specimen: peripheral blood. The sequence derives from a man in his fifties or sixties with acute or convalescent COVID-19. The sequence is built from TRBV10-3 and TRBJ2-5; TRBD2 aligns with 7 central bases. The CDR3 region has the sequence CAISESVLAEFRSWQETQYF. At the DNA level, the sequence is TGTGCCATCAGTGAGTCGGTCCTAGCGGAGTTCCGGAGCTGGCAAGAGACCCAGTACTTC.